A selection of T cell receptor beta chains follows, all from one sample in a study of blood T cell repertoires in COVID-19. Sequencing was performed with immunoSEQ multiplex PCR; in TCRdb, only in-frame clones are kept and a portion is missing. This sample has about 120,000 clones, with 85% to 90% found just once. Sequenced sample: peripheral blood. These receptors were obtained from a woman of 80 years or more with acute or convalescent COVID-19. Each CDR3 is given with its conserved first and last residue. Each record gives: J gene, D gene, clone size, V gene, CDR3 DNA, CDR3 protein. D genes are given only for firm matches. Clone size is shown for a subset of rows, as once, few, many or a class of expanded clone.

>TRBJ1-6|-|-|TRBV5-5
TGTGCCAGCAGCTCTAGTCGGGGTGGTTCCAATTCACCCCTCCACTTT
CASSSSRGGSNSPLHF
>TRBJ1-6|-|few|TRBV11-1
TGTGCCAGCAGCCAAAACTATAATTCACCCCTCCACTTT
CASSQNYNSPLHF
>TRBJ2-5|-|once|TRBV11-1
TGTGCCAGCAGCTTACTAGCGAGAGGAGAGACCCAGTACTTC
CASSLLARGETQYF
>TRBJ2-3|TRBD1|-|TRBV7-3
TGTGCCAGCAGCTTAAACGTGGGACAGGGAACAGATACGCAGTATTTT
CASSLNVGQGTDTQYF
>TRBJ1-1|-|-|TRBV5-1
TGCGCCAGCAGCCCCAAAAGACAGGCCACGAACACTGAAGCTTTCTTT
CASSPKRQATNTEAFF
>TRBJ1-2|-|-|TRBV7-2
TGTGCCAGCAGCTATAACCTCGGGGGTAACTATGGCTACACCTTC
CASSYNLGGNYGYTF
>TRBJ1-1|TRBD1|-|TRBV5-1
TGCGCCAGCAGCACGGACAGGACCAACACTGAAGCTTTCTTT
CASSTDRTNTEAFF
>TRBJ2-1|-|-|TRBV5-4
TGTGCCAGCAGCTTGTTCGGGGGAAGGTGGAATGAGCAGTTCTTC
CASSLFGGRWNEQFF
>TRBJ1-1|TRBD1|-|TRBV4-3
TGCGCCAGCAGCCATTCGAGACAGGGGGGCACTGAAGCTTTCTTT
CASSHSRQGGTEAFF
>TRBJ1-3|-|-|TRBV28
TGTGCCAGCACAGAGGGTCATGGAAACACCATATATTTT
CASTEGHGNTIYF
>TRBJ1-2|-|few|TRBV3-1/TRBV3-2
TGTGCCAGCAGCCAAGATTTCGGGGGATTTAACTATGGCTACACCTTC
CASSQDFGGFNYGYTF
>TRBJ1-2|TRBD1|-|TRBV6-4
TGTGCCAGCAGCGAACCGGGACAGGCTGGGAGCTACACCTTC
CASSEPGQAGSYTF
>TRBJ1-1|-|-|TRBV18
TGTGCCAGCTCACCATTAGGGCAGCGGACGAACACTGAAGCTTTCTTT
CASSPLGQRTNTEAFF
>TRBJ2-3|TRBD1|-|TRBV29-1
TGCAGCGTTGATGGACAGGGGTTCGGGGATACGCAGTATTTT
CSVDGQGFGDTQYF
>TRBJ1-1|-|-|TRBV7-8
TGTGCCAGCAGCTCCGAGGAGAACACTGAAGCTTTCTTT
CASSSEENTEAFF
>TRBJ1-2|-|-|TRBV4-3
TGCGCCAGCAGCCAAGAGAGCGGCTATGGCTACACCTTC
CASSQESGYGYTF
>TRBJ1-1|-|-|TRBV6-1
TGTGCCAGCAGTGAAGCACCCGACAGGTCTGAAGCTTTCTTT
CASSEAPDRSEAFF
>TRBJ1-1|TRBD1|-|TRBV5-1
TGCGCCAGCAGCTCGACAGGGTTCACTGAAGCTTTCTTT
CASSSTGFTEAFF
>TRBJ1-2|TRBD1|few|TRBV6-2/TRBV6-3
TGTGCCAGCAGCCCGGACAGGCTCAGGTTCTACACCTTC
CASSPDRLRFYTF
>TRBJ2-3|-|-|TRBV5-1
TGCGCCAGCAGCTTGGGTCCCAGGGGTTCTAGCACAGATACGCAGTATTTT
CASSLGPRGSSTDTQYF
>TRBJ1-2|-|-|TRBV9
TGTGCCAGCAGCGCGCGAAGTGGTGGGAGAAACTATGGCTACACCTTC
CASSARSGGRNYGYTF
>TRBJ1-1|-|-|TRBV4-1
TGCGCCAGCAGCCCCAGAGACAGAAACACTGAAGCTTTCTTT
CASSPRDRNTEAFF
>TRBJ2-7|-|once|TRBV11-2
TGTGCCAGCAGCTCAACAGTCTACGAGCAGTACTTC
CASSSTVYEQYF
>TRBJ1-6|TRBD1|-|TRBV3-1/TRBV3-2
TGTGCCAGCAGAGACAGGGGTTCACCCCTCCACTTT
CASRDRGSPLHF
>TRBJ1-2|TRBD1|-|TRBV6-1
TGTGCCAGCAGTGAAGACAGGGGTTTGGGTGGCTACACCTTC
CASSEDRGLGGYTF
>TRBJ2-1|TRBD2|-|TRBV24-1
TGTGCCACCAGTGATTCGGCCCGGGGACTAGCGGGGTACAATGAGCAGTTCTTC
CATSDSARGLAGYNEQFF
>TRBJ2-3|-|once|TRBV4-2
TGTGCCAGCAGCGATGGGGAGGGGGGAGATACGCAGTATTTT
CASSDGEGGDTQYF
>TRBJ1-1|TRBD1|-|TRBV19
TGTGCCAGTAGTTCAGATGGGAGACAGGGAAGAGACACTGAAGCTTTCTTT
CASSSDGRQGRDTEAFF
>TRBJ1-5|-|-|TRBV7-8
TGTGCCAGCAGCTTAGCGTTAACAGGTAATCAGCCCCAGCATTTT
CASSLALTGNQPQHF
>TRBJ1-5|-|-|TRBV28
TGTGCCAGCAGTTTAGCGGGGGCTGGCAATCAGCCCCAGCATTTT
CASSLAGAGNQPQHF
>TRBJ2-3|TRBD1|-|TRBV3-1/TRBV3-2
TGTGCCAGCAGCCACATGAGGGGCAGCCAGGGGGCCACAGATACGCAGTATTTT
CASSHMRGSQGATDTQYF
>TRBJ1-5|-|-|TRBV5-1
TGCGCCAGCAGCCCCCTTCCAGGGGATCAGCCCCAGCATTTT
CASSPLPGDQPQHF
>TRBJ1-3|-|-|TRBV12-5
TGTGCTAGTGGTTGGGTTTCGGGGGTTTCTGGAAACACCATATATTTT
CASGWVSGVSGNTIYF
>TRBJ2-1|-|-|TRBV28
TGTGCCAGCAAATCCCACTATGAGCAGTTCTTC
CASKSHYEQFF
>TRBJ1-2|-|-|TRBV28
TGTGCCAGCAGTACTCCTAACTATGGCTACACCTTC
CASSTPNYGYTF